This TCR beta chain was observed in a study of human T cells and chemical hapten exposure. Study summary: Sensitization applied 2% DPC to roughly 2 cm by roughly 2 cm of upper inner arm skin. Across samples, TCR yields varied, mostly owing to small differences in pooled library volumes.

The V gene lost 6 bases and the J gene lost 4 bases, with 18 bases spanning the gap. The length of the CDR3 is 15 residues. The germline V gene encodes CDR1 SEHNR and CDR2 FQNEAQ (reference sequence). Study-wide points: TCRs whose frequency exceeded 1 in 1000 remained the same following DPC sensitization. In comparison with controls, expanded TCRs gave rise to a significantly larger number of large CDR3 similarity clusters.

This clonotype was seen once. The antigen is unknown. Library preparation tagged each individual cDNA molecule with a unique molecular identifier. In TCRdb, the reads were re-called with MiXCR into one record per CDR3 protein. The sample contains 3,000 to 4,000 distinct CDR3 sequences, about 50% of which appear only once. As for treatment: therapeutic diphenylcyclopropenone sensitization with weekly scalp DPC. The receptor was isolated from an adult with alopecia areata. Some clones in this sample may be carry-over from other donors' samples. This table probably holds off-target reads from a library built for another chain. The input for sequencing was whole blood, taken before DPC sensitization or 2, 6, or about 24 weeks after (not recorded which). V is TRBV7-9 and J is TRBJ2-5; D remains unclear. This CDR3 reads CASRPPLSYGETQYF. Here the CDR3 DNA reads TGTGCCAGCAGGCCTCCACTCTCATATGGAGAGACCCAGTACTTC.